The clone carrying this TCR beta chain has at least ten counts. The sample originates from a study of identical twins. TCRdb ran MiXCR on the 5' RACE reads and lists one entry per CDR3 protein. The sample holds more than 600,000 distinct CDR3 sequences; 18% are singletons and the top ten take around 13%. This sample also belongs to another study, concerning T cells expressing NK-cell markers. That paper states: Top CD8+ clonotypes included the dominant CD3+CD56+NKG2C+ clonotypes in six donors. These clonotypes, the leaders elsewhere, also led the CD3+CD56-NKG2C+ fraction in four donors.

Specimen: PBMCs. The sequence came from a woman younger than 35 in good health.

The CDR3 loop is CASSFRGLSTDTQYF. CDR3 coding DNA: TGCGCCAGCAGCTTCCGGGGCCTCAGCACAGATACGCAGTATTTT. This rearrangement joins TRBV5-1 to TRBJ2-3, with D possibly called TRBD1 or TRBD2 (5 bases each). Trimming cost V 2 bases and J 0 bases, with 10 bases left between them. This CDR3 is 15 amino acids long. The V gene's germline CDR1 is SGHRS and CDR2 YFSETQ.